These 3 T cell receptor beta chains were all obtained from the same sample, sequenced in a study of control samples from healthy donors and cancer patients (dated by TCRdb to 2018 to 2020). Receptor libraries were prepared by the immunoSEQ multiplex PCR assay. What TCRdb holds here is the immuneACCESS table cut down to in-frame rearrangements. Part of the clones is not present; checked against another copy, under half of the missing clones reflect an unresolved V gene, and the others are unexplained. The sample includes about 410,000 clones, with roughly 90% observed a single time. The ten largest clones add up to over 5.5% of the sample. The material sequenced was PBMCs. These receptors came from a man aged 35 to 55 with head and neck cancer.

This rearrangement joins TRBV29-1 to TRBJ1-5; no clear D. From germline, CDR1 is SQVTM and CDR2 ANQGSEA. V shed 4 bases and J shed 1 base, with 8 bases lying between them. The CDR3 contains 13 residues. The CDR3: CSVAGSSNQPQHF. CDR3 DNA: TGCAGCGTTGCGGGCAGCAGCAATCAGCCCCAGCATTTT. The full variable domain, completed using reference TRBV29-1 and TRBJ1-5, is SAVISQKPSRDICQRGTSLTIQCQVDSQVTMMFWYRQQPGQSLTLIATANQGSEATYESGFVIDKFPISRPNLTFSTLTVSNMSPEDSSIYLCSVAGSSNQPQHFGDGTRLSIL.

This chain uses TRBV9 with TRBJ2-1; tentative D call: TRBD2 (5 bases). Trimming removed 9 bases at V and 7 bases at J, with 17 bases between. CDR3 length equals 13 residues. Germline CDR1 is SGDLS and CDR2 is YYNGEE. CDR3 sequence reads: CATSGGPGNEQFF. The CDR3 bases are TGTGCCACCTCCGGAGGCCCCGGGAATGAGCAGTTCTTC.

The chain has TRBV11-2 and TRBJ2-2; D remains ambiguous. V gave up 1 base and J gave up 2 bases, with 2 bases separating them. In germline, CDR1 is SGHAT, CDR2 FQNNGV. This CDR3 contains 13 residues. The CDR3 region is CASSLANTGELFF. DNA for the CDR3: TGTGCCAGCAGCTTAGCTAACACCGGGGAGCTGTTTTTT.